The present T cell receptor beta chain was sequenced within a study of T cell repertoires in cytomegalovirus infection. Study summary: Carrying CMV and the relevant HLA type showed in public TCR beta signatures.

TCRdb independently ran MiXCR on the reads; one entry per CDR3 protein. The sample shows around 350,000 distinct CDR3 sequences, 15% to 20% of them seen only once. V gave up 4 bases and J gave up 0 bases; unmatched junction bases: 4. CDR1 is SGHVS and CDR2 is FQNEAQ in the germline V gene. This CDR3 is 15 amino acids long. The sample holds many counts of this clonotype. Sequenced material: PBMCs. The chain has TRBV7-8 and TRBJ2-3; 7 nucleotides agree with TRBD1. The source is a human donor in good health (CMV status not recorded). Some clones in this sample may be carry-over from other donors' samples. CDR3 loop: CASSWGQPSTDTQYF. Written as DNA, the CDR3 is TGTGCCAGCAGCTGGGGACAGCCTAGCACAGATACGCAGTATTTT.